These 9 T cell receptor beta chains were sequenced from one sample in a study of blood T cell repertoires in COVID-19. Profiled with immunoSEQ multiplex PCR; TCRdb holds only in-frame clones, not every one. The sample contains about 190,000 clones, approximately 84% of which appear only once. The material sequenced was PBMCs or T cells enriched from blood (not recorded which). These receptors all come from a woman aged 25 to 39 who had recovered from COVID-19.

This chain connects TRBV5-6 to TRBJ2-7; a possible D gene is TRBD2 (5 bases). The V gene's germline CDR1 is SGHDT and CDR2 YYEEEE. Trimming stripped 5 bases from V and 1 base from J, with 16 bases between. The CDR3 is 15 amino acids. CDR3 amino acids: CASRDQQPGSYEQYV. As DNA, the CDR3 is TGTGCCAGCAGGGACCAGCAGCCGGGGTCCTACGAGCAGTACGTC.

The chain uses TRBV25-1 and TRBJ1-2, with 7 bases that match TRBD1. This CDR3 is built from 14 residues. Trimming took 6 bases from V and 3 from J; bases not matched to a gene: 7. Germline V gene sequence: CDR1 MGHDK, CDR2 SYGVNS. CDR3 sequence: CASRSDREHYGYTF. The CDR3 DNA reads TGTGCCAGCAGGTCAGACAGGGAACACTATGGCTACACCTTC.

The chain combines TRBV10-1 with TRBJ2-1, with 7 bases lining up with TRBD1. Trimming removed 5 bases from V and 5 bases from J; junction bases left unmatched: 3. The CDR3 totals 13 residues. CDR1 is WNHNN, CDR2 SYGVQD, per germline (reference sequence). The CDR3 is CASSKGQHNEQFF. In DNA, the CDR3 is TGCGCCAGCAGTAAGGGACAGCACAATGAGCAGTTCTTC.

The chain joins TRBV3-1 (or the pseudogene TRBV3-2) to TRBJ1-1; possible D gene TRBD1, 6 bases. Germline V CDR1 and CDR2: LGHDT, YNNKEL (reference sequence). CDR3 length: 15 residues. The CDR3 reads CATRPTQGSNTEAFF. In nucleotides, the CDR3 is TGTGCTACTCGGCCGACACAGGGCTCGAACACTGAAGCTTTCTTT.

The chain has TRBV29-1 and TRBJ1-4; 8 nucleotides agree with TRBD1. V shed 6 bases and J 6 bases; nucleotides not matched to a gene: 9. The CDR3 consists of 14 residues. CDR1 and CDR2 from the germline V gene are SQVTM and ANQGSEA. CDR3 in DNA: TGCAGCGTCGGACAGGGAACGCTCGATGAAAAACTGTTTTTT. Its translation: CSVGQGTLDEKLFF.

For the CDR3, the DNA is TGTGCCAGCAGCAAAAGTAGCTTACAAGAGACCCAGTACTTC. Translated, it gives CASSKSSLQETQYF. V is TRBV21-1 and J is TRBJ2-5; the table assigns TRBD2, which was not confirmed against the DNA. TRBV21-1 is flagged as a pseudogene. CDR3 size: 14 residues.

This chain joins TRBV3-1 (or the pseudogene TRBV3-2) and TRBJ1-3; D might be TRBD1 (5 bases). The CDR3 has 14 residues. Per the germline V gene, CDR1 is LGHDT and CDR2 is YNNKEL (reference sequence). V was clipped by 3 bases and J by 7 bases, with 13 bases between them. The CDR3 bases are TGTGCCAGCAGCCAGCGGCAGGGTGGGAACACCATATATTTT. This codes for CASSQRQGGNTIYF.

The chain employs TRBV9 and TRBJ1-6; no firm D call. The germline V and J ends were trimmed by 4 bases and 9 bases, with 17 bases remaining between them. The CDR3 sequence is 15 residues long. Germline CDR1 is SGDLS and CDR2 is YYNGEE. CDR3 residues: CASSPQASIGSPLHF. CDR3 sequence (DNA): TGTGCCAGCAGCCCCCAGGCTTCGATCGGTTCACCCCTCCACTTT.

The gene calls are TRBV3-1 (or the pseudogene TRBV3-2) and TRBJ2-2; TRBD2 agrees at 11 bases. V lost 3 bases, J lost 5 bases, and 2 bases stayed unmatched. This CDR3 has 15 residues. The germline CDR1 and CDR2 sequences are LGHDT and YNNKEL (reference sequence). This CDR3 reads CASSHPSGGTGELFF. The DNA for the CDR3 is TGTGCCAGCAGCCACCCTAGCGGGGGGACCGGGGAGCTGTTTTTT.